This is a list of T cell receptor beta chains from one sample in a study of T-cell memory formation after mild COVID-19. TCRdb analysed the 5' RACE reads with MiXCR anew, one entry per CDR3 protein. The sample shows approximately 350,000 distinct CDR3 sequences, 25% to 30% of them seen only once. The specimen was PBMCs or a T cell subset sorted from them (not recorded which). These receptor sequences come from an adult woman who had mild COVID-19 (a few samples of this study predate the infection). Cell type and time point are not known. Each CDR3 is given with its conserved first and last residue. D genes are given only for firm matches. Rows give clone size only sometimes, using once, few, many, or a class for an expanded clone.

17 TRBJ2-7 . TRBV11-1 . CASSSFMGVAPTYEQYF TGTGCCAGCAGCTCCTTTATGGGGGTAGCGCCTACCTACGAGCAGTACTTC
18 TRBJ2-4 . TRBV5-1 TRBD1 CASSPTVGTGSQLDIQYF TGCGCCAGCAGCCCAACGGTTGGGACAGGGAGCCAATTGGACATTCAGTACTTC
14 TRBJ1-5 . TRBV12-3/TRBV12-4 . CASSRQTGNQPQHF TGTGCCAGCAGTCGCCAGACAGGCAATCAGCCCCAGCATTTT
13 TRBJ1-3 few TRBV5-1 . CASSLIPGNTIYF TGCGCCAGCAGCTTGATACCCGGAAACACCATATATTTT
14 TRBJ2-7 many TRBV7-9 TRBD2 CASSPSRAGDEQYF TGTGCCAGCAGCCCCTCGCGGGCGGGGGACGAGCAGTACTTC
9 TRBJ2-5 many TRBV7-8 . CAVGETQYF TGTGCGGTGGGGGAGACCCAGTACTTC
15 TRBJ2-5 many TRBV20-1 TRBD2 CSAREGTSGLGTQYF TGCAGTGCTAGAGAGGGGACTAGCGGCCTCGGGACCCAGTACTTC
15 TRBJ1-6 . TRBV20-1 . CSAREGVFGSSPLHF TGCAGTGCTAGAGAGGGCGTTTTTGGGAGTTCACCCCTCCACTTT
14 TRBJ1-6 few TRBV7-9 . CASSLTSENSPLHF TGTGCCAGCAGCTTAACTTCAGAGAATTCACCCCTCCACTTT
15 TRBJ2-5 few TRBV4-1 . CASSARDSPQETQYF TGCGCCAGCAGCGCTCGGGACTCGCCACAAGAGACCCAGTACTTC
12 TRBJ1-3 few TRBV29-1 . CSGRDAGNTIYF TGCAGCGGGAGGGATGCGGGAAACACCATATATTTT
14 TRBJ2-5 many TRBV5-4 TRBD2 CAVGGSYLQETQYF TGTGCAGTGGGGGGGTCATACCTCCAAGAGACCCAGTACTTC
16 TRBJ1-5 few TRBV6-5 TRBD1 CASSYAGTGSNQPQHF TGTGCCAGCAGTTACGCCGGGACAGGGAGCAATCAGCCCCAGCATTTT
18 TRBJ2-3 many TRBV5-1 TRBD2 CASSSAGLAGGPADTQYF TGCGCCAGCAGCTCAGCCGGACTAGCGGGGGGGCCTGCAGATACGCAGTATTTT
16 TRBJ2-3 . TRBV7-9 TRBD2 CASSPPGGGLTDTQYF TGTGCCAGCAGCCCACCGGGCGGGGGACTCACAGATACGCAGTATTTT
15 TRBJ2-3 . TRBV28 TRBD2 CASSHGLAGADTQYF TGTGCCAGCAGCCACGGACTAGCGGGGGCAGATACGCAGTATTTT
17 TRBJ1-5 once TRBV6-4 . CASREGEDSPDDQPQHF TGTGCCAGCAGGGAAGGGGAGGACAGTCCGGATGATCAGCCCCAGCATTTT
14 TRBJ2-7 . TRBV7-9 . CASSIPTDDYEQYF TGTGCCAGCAGCATACCGACAGATGACTACGAGCAGTACTTC
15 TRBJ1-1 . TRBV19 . CASRIQGSTDTEAFF TGTGCCAGTAGGATACAGGGCTCGACCGACACTGAAGCTTTCTTT
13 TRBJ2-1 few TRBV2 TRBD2 CANRSTSGNEQFF TGTGCCAACAGGAGCACTAGCGGCAATGAGCAGTTCTTC
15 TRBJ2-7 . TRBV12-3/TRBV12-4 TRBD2 CASSLWRGGSYEQYF TGTGCCAGCAGTTTATGGCGGGGGGGTTCCTACGAGCAGTACTTC
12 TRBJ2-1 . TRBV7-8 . CASSFRGHEQFF TGTGCCAGCAGCTTTAGGGGTCATGAGCAGTTCTTC
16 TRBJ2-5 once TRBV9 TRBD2 CASSVGLAGVQETQYF TGTGCCAGCAGCGTAGGTCTAGCGGGAGTTCAAGAGACCCAGTACTTC
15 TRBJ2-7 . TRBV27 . CASSHIIGGVYEQYF TGTGCCAGCAGTCACATAATAGGGGGGGTCTACGAGCAGTACTTC
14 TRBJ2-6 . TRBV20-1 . CSASAGILANVLTF TGCAGTGCTAGTGCCGGGATATTGGCCAACGTCCTGACTTTC
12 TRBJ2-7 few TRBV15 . CATSRADYEQYF TGTGCCACCAGCAGAGCCGACTACGAGCAGTACTTC
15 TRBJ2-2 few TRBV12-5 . CASGFSGRDTGELFF TGTGCTAGTGGTTTCTCTGGACGGGACACCGGGGAGCTGTTTTTT
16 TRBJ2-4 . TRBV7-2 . CASSLASGTLVTVQYF TGTGCCAGCAGCTTAGCCTCCGGGACGCTGGTAACAGTTCAGTACTTC
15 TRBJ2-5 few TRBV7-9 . CASSSSGRNQETQYF TGTGCCAGCAGCTCGTCCGGGCGGAATCAAGAGACCCAGTACTTC
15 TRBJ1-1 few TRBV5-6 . CASSFFTDMNTEAFF TGTGCCAGCAGCTTCTTCACAGACATGAACACTGAAGCTTTCTTT
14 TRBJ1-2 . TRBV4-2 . CASSQDLGVGGYTF TGTGCCAGCAGCCAAGATCTGGGTGTCGGTGGCTACACCTTC
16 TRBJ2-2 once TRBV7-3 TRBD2 CASSLLAGGPAGELFF TGTGCCAGCAGTTTATTAGCGGGGGGGCCCGCCGGGGAGCTGTTTTTT
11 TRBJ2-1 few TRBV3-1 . CASSFKGEQFF TGTGCCAGCAGCTTCAAAGGGGAGCAGTTCTTC
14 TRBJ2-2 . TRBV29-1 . CSVWGQVGTGELFF TGCAGCGTCTGGGGGCAGGTGGGGACCGGGGAGCTGTTTTTT
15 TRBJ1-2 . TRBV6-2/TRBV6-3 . CASSTELTALYGYTF TGTGCCAGCAGTACGGAACTGACAGCGCTCTATGGCTACACCTTC
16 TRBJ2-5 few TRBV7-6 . CASRRQGTQYQETQYF TGTGCCAGCAGACGCCAGGGGACTCAGTACCAAGAGACCCAGTACTTC
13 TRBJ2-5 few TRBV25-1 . CASRDNLPETQYF TGTGCCAGCAGGGACAATCTGCCCGAGACCCAGTACTTC
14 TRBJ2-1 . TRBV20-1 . CSARDPRLVNEQFF TGCAGTGCTAGAGATCCGAGACTAGTCAATGAGCAGTTCTTC
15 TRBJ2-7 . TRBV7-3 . CASSPSAGPYGEQYF TGTGCCAGCAGTCCTAGCGCGGGACCCTACGGCGAGCAGTACTTC
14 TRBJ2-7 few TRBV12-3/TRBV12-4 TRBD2 CASSLRAGIYEQYF TGTGCCAGCAGTTTACGAGCGGGGATCTACGAGCAGTACTTC
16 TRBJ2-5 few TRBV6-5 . CASSLRGGSPQETQYF TGTGCCAGCAGTCTCAGGGGGGGGAGCCCCCAAGAGACCCAGTACTTC
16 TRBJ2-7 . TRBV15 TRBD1 CATSSAWGQSLYEQYF TGTGCCACCAGCAGCGCCTGGGGACAGAGCCTCTACGAGCAGTACTTC
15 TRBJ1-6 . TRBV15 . CATSRAQGDYSPLHF TGTGCCACCAGCAGAGCTCAGGGAGATTATTCACCCCTCCACTTT
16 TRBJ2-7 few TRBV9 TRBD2 CASSGPGTSGSHEQYF TGTGCCAGCAGCGGCCCCGGGACTAGCGGGTCCCACGAGCAGTACTTC
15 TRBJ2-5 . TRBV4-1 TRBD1 CASSLGTGERETQYF TGCGCCAGCAGCTTGGGGACAGGGGAACGAGAGACCCAGTACTTC
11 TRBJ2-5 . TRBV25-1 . CSAQTGETQYF TGTTCCGCTCAGACTGGAGAGACCCAGTACTTC
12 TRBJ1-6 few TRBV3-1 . CASALPNSPLHF TGTGCCAGCGCCTTACCTAATTCACCCCTCCACTTT
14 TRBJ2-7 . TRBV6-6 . CASSYSEVVLEQYF TGTGCCAGCAGTTACTCGGAAGTCGTGCTCGAGCAGTACTTC
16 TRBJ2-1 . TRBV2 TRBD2 CASTTGTSGDVDEQFF TGTGCCAGCACAACCGGGACTAGCGGGGACGTGGATGAGCAGTTCTTC
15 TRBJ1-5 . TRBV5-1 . CASSETSLSNQPQHF TGCGCCAGCAGCGAGACAAGTCTTAGCAATCAGCCCCAGCATTTT
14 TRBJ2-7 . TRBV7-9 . CASSSGLVGYEQYF TGTGCCAGCAGCAGCGGGCTAGTGGGCTACGAGCAGTACTTC
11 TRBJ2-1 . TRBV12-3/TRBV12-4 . CASRTYNEQFF TGTGCCAGCCGGACCTACAATGAGCAGTTCTTC
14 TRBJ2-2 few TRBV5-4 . CASSPHTNTGELFF TGTGCCAGCAGCCCTCACACGAACACCGGGGAGCTGTTTTTT